This T cell receptor (beta chain) comes out of a study of T cell changes during pregnancy in multiple sclerosis. Per germline, CDR1 LNHNV and CDR2 YYDKDF (reference sequence). V was trimmed by 0 bases and J by 8 bases, leaving 14 bases between them. This CDR3 has 15 residues. Clones were read by immunoSEQ multiplex PCR, and TCRdb kept only the in-frame ones, dropping some. The data show 35,000 to 50,000 clones, less than 90% seen once. The TCR sequence derives from a female donor with multiple sclerosis, enrolled in a pregnancy study. The chain has TRBV15 and TRBJ1-5; D is unresolved. Sequencing was performed on CD4+ T cells from peripheral blood mononuclear cells, taken in the second trimester of pregnancy. The CDR3 protein is CATSRDQVYLEPQHF. As DNA, the CDR3 is TGTGCCACCAGCAGAGATCAGGTATATCTGGAGCCCCAGCATTTT.